This T cell receptor beta chain was identified in a study of T cell changes during pregnancy in multiple sclerosis. Method: immunoSEQ multiplex PCR; TCRdb's copy keeps in-frame clones and lacks some. The top ten hold around 3.2% of the sample, which has 95,000 to 100,000 clones, 80% to 95% seen once. The source is a female donor with multiple sclerosis, enrolled in a pregnancy study. Specimen: peripheral blood, collected in the second trimester of pregnancy.

CDR3 region: CASSSSRRPDTQYF. The CDR3 bases are TGTGCCAGCAGTTCTTCCAGGAGGCCAGATACGCAGTATTTT. The chain has TRBV5-4 and TRBJ2-3; tentative D call: TRBD2 (5 bases). Germline CDR1 reads SGHNT; CDR2 reads YYREEE (reference sequence). This CDR3 is 14 amino acids long. Deletions cut 5 bases from V and 4 bases from J, with 14 bases between.